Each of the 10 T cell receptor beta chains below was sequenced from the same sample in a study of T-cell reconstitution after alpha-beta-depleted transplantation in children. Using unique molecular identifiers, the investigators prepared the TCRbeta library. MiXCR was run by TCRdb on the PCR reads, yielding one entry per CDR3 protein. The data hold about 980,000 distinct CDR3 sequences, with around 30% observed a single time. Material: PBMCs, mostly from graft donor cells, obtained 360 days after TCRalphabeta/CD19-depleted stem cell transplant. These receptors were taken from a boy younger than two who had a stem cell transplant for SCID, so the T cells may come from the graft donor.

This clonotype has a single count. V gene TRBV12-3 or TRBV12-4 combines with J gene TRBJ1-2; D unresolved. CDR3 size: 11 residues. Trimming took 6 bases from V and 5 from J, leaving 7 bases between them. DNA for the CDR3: TGTGCCAGCAGCCCCCAGTATGGCTACACCTTC. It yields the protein CASSPQYGYTF.

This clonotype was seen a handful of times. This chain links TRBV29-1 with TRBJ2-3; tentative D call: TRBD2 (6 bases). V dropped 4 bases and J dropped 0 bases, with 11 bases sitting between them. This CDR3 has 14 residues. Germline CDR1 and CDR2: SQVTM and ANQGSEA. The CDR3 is CSVGGTGSTDTQYF. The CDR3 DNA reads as TGCAGCGTTGGCGGGACGGGGAGCACAGATACGCAGTATTTT.

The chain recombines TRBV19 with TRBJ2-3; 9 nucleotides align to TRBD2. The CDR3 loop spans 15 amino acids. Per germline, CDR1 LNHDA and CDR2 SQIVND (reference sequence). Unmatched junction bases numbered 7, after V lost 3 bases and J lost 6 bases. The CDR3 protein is CASSILPSGVDTQYF. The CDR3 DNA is TGTGCCAGTAGTATCTTGCCTAGCGGGGTTGATACGCAGTATTTT. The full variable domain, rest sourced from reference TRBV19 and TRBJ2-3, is DGGITQSPKYLFRKEGQNVTLSCEQNLNHDAMYWYRQDPGQGLRLIYYSQIVNDFQKGDIAEGYSVSREKKESFPLTVTSAQKNPTAFYLCASSILPSGVDTQYFGPGTRLTVL.

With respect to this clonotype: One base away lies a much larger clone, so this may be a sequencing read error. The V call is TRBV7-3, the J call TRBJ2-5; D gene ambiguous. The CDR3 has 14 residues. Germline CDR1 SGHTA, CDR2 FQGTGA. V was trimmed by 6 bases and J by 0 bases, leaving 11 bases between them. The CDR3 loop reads CASSFDPYQETQYF. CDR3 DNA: TGTGCCAGCAGTTTTGATCCGTACCAAGAGACCCAGTACTTC.

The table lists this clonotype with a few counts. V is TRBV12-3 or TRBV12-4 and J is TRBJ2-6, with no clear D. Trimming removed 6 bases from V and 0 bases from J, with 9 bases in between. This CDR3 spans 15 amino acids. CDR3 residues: CASSVSYSGANVLTF. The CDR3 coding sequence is TGTGCCAGCAGCGTCTCCTACTCTGGGGCCAACGTCCTGACTTTC.

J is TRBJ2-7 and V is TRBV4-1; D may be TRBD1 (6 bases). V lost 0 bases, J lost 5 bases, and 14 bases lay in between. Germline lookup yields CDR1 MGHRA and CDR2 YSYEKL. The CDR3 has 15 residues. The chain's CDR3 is CASSQDPQGLDEQYF. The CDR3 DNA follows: TGCGCCAGCAGCCAAGATCCACAGGGATTGGACGAGCAGTACTTC.

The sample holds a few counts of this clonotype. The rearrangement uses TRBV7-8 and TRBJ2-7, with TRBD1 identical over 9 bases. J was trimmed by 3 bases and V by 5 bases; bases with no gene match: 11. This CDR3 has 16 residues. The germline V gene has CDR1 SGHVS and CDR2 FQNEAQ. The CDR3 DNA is TGTGCCAGCAGCGGAAAAACAGGGGGCACATTCTACGAGCAGTACTTC. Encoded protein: CASSGKTGGTFYEQYF. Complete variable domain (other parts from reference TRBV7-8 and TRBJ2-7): GAGVSQSPRYKVAKRGQDVALRCDPISGHVSLFWYQQALGQGPEFLTYFQNEAQLDKSGLPSDRFFAERPEGSVSTLKIQRTQQEDSAVYLCASSGKTGGTFYEQYFGPGTRLTVT.

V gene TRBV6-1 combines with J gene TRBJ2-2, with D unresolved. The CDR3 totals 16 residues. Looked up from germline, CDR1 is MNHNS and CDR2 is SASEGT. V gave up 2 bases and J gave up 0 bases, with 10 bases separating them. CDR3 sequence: CASSERWQTNTGELFF. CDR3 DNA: TGTGCCAGCAGTGAAAGGTGGCAGACGAACACCGGGGAGCTGTTTTTT.

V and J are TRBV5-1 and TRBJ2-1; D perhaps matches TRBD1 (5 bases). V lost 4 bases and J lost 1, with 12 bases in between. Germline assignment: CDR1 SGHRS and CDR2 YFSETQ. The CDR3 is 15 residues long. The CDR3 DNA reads TGCGCCAGCAGCCGAGAGACAGTTTCCTACAATGAGCAGTTCTTC. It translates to CASSRETVSYNEQFF. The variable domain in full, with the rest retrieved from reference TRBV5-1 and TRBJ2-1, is KAGVTQTPRYLIKTRGQQVTLSCSPISGHRSVSWYQQTPGQGLQFLFEYFSETQRNKGNFPGRFSGRQFSNSRSEMNVSTLELGDSALYLCASSRETVSYNEQFFGPGTRLTVL.

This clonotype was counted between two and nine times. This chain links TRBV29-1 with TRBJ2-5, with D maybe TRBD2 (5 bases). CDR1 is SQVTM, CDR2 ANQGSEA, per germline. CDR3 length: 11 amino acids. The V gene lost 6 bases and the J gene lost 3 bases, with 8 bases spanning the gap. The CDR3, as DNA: TGCAGCGTCCGGGGTGAAGAGACCCAGTACTTC. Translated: CSVRGEETQYF. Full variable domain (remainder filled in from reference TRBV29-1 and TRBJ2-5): SAVISQKPSRDICQRGTSLTIQCQVDSQVTMMFWYRQQPGQSLTLIATANQGSEATYESGFVIDKFPISRPNLTFSTLTVSNMSPEDSSIYLCSVRGEETQYFGPGTRLLVL.